These T cell receptor beta chains were read from a single sample in a study of blood T cell repertoires in COVID-19. Using immunoSEQ multiplex PCR, the repertoire was profiled, and TCRdb retains in-frame clones only, with some absent. The table lists hundreds of thousands of clones, 70% to 90% of them singletons. Sequenced sample: PBMCs or T cells enriched from blood (not recorded which). The receptors shown here come from a woman aged 18-29 years with acute COVID-19. Each CDR3 is given with its conserved first and last residue.

>TRBV4-3|TRBJ2-2
CASSQDLGGSGELFF
>TRBV19|TRBJ1-6
CASSDRQVYNSPLHF
>TRBV30|TRBJ1-4
CAWSSTGLGDEKLFF
>TRBV12-5|TRBJ1-2
CASGPDSRSYGYTF
>TRBV6-6|TRBJ2-7
CASRKTSGGAYEQYF
>TRBV28|TRBJ1-2
CASSLDAAGGSGGYTF
>TRBV27|TRBJ2-3
CASSSNLGESDTQYF
>TRBV6-5|TRBJ1-1
CASSLRLTEAFF
>TRBV7-9|TRBJ1-4
CASSLAAGEGEKLFF
>TRBV5-5|TRBJ2-5
CASSFGLLGVETQYF
>TRBV19|TRBJ1-2
CASSIGQGGGYTF
>TRBV20-1|TRBJ2-2
CSAYDIGELFF
>TRBV5-4|TRBJ2-1
CASSIGTSGGSGEQFF
>TRBV7-2|TRBJ2-1
CASSLVWRGISGDNEQFF
>TRBV19|TRBJ2-1
CASSTSGTGLYNEQFF
>TRBV5-1|TRBJ1-5
CASRETGDQPQHF
>TRBV12-3/TRBV12-4|TRBJ2-5
CASSQGLQETQYF
>TRBV11-2|TRBJ1-5
CASSLSREAPQHF
>TRBV29-1|TRBJ2-7
CSVRTASSSYEQYF
>TRBV2|TRBJ2-1
CASSEALSGRAVVGEFF
>TRBV20-1|TRBJ2-7
CSASVGGAGEQYF
>TRBV11-3|TRBJ2-1
CASSRLAGGPSLEQFF
>TRBV4-1|TRBJ2-7
CASSQGRLGGPPSYEQYF
>TRBV4-1|TRBJ1-2
CASSQAAGERGGYTF
>TRBV4-3|TRBJ1-5
CASSQDPLGDQPQHF
>TRBV5-6|TRBJ1-1
CASTNHAVNTEAFF
>TRBV15|TRBJ2-1
CATGGLAGLLSEQFF
>TRBV6-5|TRBJ1-2
CASHRDRADGYTF
>TRBV3-1/TRBV3-2|TRBJ2-7
CASSHSSEQYF
>TRBV5-6|TRBJ1-2
CASSWATFNYGYTF
>TRBV30|TRBJ1-1
CAWRVQQNTEAFF
>TRBV18|TRBJ2-3
CASSPNGVDTDTQYF
>TRBV12-5|TRBJ2-5
CASGPGQGASLQETQYF
>TRBV10-3|TRBJ2-5
CAISESGTSVRETQYF
>TRBV27|TRBJ2-3
CASSLSPDTQYF
>TRBV5-6|TRBJ2-3
CASSLGGTDSDTQYF
>TRBV25-1|TRBJ1-1
CASSADSLNTEAFF
>TRBV3-1/TRBV3-2|TRBJ1-5
CASSHRRSGQGAQPQHF
>TRBV5-1|TRBJ2-2
CASSLRLAGDTGELFF
>TRBV12-2|TRBJ2-7
CASRFPTRGQVIYEQYF
>TRBV29-1|TRBJ2-1
CSILAGHEQFF
>TRBV5-6|TRBJ2-1
CASSSTRASVYNEQFF
>TRBV12-5|TRBJ2-7
CASGGGFYEQYF
>TRBV3-1/TRBV3-2|TRBJ1-3
CASADSSIYF
>TRBV5-6|TRBJ2-2
CASSSQREGRIGELFF
>TRBV10-1|TRBJ2-3
CASSRQGEGTDTQYF
>TRBV7-6|TRBJ2-5
CASSPGVLAGEETQYF